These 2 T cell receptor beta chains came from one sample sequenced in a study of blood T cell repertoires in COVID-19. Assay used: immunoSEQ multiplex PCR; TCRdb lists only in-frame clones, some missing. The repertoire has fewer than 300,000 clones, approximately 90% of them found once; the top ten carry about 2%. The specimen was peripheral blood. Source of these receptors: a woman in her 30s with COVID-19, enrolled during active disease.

The CDR3 DNA reads as TGTGCCAGCAGTTTTGGGGGGTTCTACGAGCAGTACTTC. Translating it yields CASSFGGFYEQYF. The chain joins TRBV27 to TRBJ2-7; TRBD2 is a possible D gene (6 bases). This CDR3 has 13 amino acids. V was clipped by 3 bases and J by 3 bases, with 9 bases between them. Germline-derived CDR1 and CDR2 are MNHEY and SMNVEV (reference sequence).

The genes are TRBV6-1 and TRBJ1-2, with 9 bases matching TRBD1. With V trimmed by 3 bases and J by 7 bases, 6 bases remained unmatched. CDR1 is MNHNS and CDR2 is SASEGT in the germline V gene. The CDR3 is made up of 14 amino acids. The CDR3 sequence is CASSEGTGTSGYTF. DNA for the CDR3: TGTGCCAGCAGTGAGGGGACAGGGACTAGTGGCTACACCTTC.